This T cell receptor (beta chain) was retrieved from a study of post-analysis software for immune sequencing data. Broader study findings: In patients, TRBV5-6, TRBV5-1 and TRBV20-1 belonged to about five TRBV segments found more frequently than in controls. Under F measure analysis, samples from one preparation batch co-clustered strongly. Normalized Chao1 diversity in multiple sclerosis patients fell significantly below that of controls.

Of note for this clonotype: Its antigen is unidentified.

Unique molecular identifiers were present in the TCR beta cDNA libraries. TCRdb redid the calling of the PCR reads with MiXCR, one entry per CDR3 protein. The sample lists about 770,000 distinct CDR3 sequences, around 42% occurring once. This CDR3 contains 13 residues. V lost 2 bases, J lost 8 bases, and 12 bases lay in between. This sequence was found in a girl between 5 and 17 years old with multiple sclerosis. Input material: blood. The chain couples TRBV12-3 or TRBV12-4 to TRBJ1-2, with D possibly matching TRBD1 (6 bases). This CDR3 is CASSLNRVGGYTF. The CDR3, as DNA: TGTGCCAGCAGTTTAAACAGGGTGGGCGGCTACACCTTC.